This T cell receptor (beta chain) is drawn from a study of shared clonotypes between healthy human individuals. V trimming: 5 bases; J trimming: 2 bases; junction bases outside the gene matches: 7. Looked up from germline, CDR1 is MNHNS and CDR2 is SASEGT. This CDR3 comprises 15 residues. Whole-study findings and limits: It was the non-shared clonotypes that had lower generation probabilities than clonotypes shared by all four donors. What naive subsets generally showed was a larger estimated richness than memory subsets showed.

In its sample, this clone was seen once. Its specificity is unknown. Profiled with immunoSEQ multiplex PCR; TCRdb holds only in-frame clones, not every one. Among hundreds of thousands of clones listed, approximately 74% were seen once. Sequenced input: memory CD4+ T cells sorted from blood. The subset: CD45RA-negative fraction. The genes are TRBV6-1 and TRBJ2-7; 9 bases are a match to TRBD1. The origin of this receptor is a woman in her 30s in good health. The CDR3 DNA reads as TGTGCCAGCAGTCGGGGACAGGGCTTAGCCTACGAGCAGTACTTC. Translated: CASSRGQGLAYEQYF.